These 10 T cell receptor beta chains were all obtained from the same sample, sequenced in a study of shared clonotypes between healthy human individuals. Using immunoSEQ multiplex PCR, the repertoire was profiled, and TCRdb retains in-frame clones only, with some absent. The sample carries about half a million clones, roughly three quarters recorded once. The sequencing sample was made of PBMCs. Every receptor here comes from a middle-aged woman in good health. Some clones in this sample may be carry-over from other donors' samples.

The genes are TRBV5-1 and TRBJ1-4, with TRBD1 as a possible D gene (6 bases). Germline V lookup: CDR1 SGHRS, CDR2 YFSETQ. V was trimmed by 4 bases and J by 8 bases, leaving 15 bases between them. The CDR3 length is 14 residues. Here the CDR3 DNA reads TGCGCCAGCAGCCCGGGACACCAAAAGGAAAAACTGTTTTTT. Amino acid sequence: CASSPGHQKEKLFF. Looking up the rest from reference TRBV5-1 and TRBJ1-4 gives the full variable domain: KAGVTQTPRYLIKTRGQQVTLSCSPISGHRSVSWYQQTPGQGLQFLFEYFSETQRNKGNFPGRFSGRQFSNSRSEMNVSTLELGDSALYLCASSPGHQKEKLFFGSGTQLSVL.

The V call is TRBV28, the J call TRBJ2-1, with 11 nucleotides matching TRBD1. CDR3 length: 15 residues. V lost 5 bases, J lost 6 bases, and 6 bases stayed unmatched. The germline V gene encodes CDR1 MDHEN and CDR2 SYDVKM. This CDR3 is CASSPRDRGFNEQFF. The CDR3 DNA reads TGTGCCAGCAGTCCTCGGGACAGGGGGTTCAATGAGCAGTTCTTC.

V gene TRBV25-1 combines with J gene TRBJ2-6; D possibly corresponds to TRBD1 (5 bases). The V end was cut by 6 bases, the J end by 0 bases, with 9 bases between. Germline assignment: CDR1 MGHDK and CDR2 SYGVNS. This CDR3 comprises 15 residues. Here the CDR3 reads CASSGQGSGANVLTF. CDR3 nucleotides: TGTGCCAGCAGCGGCCAGGGCTCTGGGGCCAACGTCCTGACTTTC.

This chain connects TRBV5-6 to TRBJ2-1; 10 nucleotides match TRBD1. Germline loops: CDR1 SGHDT, CDR2 YYEEEE. The CDR3 has 15 amino acids. V lost 0 bases, J lost 7 bases, and 4 bases stayed unmatched. Here the CDR3 reads CASSLGTGGANEQFF. The CDR3 nucleotides read TGTGCCAGCAGCTTGGGGACAGGGGGTGCGAATGAGCAGTTCTTC. The entire variable domain, with the rest obtained from reference TRBV5-6 and TRBJ2-1, is as follows: DAGVTQSPTHLIKTRGQQVTLRCSPKSGHDTVSWYQQALGQGPQFIFQYYEEEERQRGNFPDRFSGHQFPNYSSELNVNALLLGDSALYLCASSLGTGGANEQFFGPGTRLTVL.

Written as DNA, the CDR3 is TGTGCCAGCAGTTACTCAGTAGGGTTGGACACTGAAGCTTTCTTT. This translates into CASSYSVGLDTEAFF. J is TRBJ1-1 and V is TRBV6-5, with no clear D. Deletions cut 0 bases from V and 3 bases from J, with 11 bases between. Looked up from germline, CDR1 is MNHEY and CDR2 is SVGAGI. CDR3 length: 15 amino acids.

The chain uses TRBV6-4 and TRBJ1-1; the D is unclear. Germline V gene lookup returns CDR1 MRHNA and CDR2 SNTAGT. The CDR3 loop spans 15 amino acids. V was cut by 0 bases and J by 4 bases, with 12 bases left in between. The DNA of the CDR3 is TGTGCCAGCAGTGACTCTGACCCTAGTATCACTGAAGCTTTCTTT. Amino acid sequence: CASSDSDPSITEAFF.

V usage is TRBV11-2 and J usage is TRBJ2-5; D perhaps matches TRBD2 (6 bases). The germline V gene encodes CDR1 SGHAT and CDR2 FQNNGV. This CDR3 has 13 amino acids. V shed 6 bases and J shed 4 bases, with 12 bases lying between them. The CDR3: CASSYGTGETQYF. CDR3 sequence (DNA): TGTGCCAGCAGTTACGGGACTGGAGAGACCCAGTACTTC. The entire variable domain, with the rest obtained from reference TRBV11-2 and TRBJ2-5, is as follows: EAGVAQSPRYKIIEKRQSVAFWCNPISGHATLYWYQQILGQGPKLLIQFQNNGVVDDSQLPKDRFSAERLKGVDSTLKIQPAKLEDSAVYLCASSYGTGETQYFGPGTRLLVL.

In regard to this clone: Given a far larger clone just one base away, this is likely a sequencing read error. The sample contains more than one DNA sequence encoding this CDR3. The chain employs TRBV10-3 and TRBJ1-2; possible D gene TRBD1, 6 bases. Trimming pared 2 bases from V and 7 bases from J, leaving 11 bases between. The CDR3 has 13 residues. The V gene's germline CDR1 is ENHRY and CDR2 SYGVKD. As DNA, the CDR3 is TGTGCCATCAGTGAGGGACAGATTGCTGGCTACACCTTC. Its protein is CAISEGQIAGYTF.

Turning to this clone: A clone one base away is much larger, so this may be a read error. Within the sample, other DNA sequences also encode this same CDR3. This chain links TRBV28 with TRBJ2-2; D is unclear. The CDR3 length is 12 residues. The germline gives CDR1 MDHEN, CDR2 SYDVKM. V was shortened by 8 bases and J by 4 bases, with 8 bases between the two germline ends. The CDR3 DNA reads as TGTGCCAGCCGAACTACCACCGGGGAGCTGTTTTTT. It specifies CASRTTTGELFF.

On this clone itself: This may be a read error: a much more frequent sequence differs by one nucleotide. The chain links TRBV7-6 to TRBJ2-7; D is perhaps TRBD2 (6 bases). Per the germline V gene, CDR1 is SGHVS and CDR2 is FNYEAQ. The CDR3 is 14 residues long. Trimming pared 8 bases from V and 2 bases from J, leaving 16 bases between. This CDR3 reads CASGAPSAPYEQYF. The CDR3 bases are TGTGCCAGCGGCGCCCCTAGCGCGCCCTACGAGCAGTACTTC.